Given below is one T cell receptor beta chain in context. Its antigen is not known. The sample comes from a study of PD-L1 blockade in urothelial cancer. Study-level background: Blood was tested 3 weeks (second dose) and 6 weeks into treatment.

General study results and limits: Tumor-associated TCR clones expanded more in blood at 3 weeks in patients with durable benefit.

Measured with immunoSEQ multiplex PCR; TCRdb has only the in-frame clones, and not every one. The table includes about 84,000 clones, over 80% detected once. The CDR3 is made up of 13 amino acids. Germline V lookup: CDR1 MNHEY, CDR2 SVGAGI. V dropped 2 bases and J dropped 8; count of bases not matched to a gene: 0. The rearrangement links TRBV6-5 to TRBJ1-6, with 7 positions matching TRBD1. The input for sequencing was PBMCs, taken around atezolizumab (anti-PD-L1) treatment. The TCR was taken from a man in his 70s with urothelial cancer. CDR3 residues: CASSYTGDSPLHF. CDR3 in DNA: TGTGCCAGCAGTTACACAGGGGATTCACCCCTCCACTTT.